Given below is one TCR beta chain in context. The V gene's germline CDR1 is LGHDT and CDR2 YNNKEL (reference sequence). The CDR3 covers 13 residues. V was clipped by 3 bases and J by 7 bases; unmatched bases: 6. The entry originates in a study of blood T cell repertoires in COVID-19. Study at large: T cells, B-cell-depleted T cells, or PBMCs provided the cDNA or gDNA that served as material.

Measured with immunoSEQ multiplex PCR; TCRdb has only the in-frame clones, and not every one. The profile covers about 270,000 clones, with around 90% appearing a single time and 3% taken by the ten largest. Study members were between about 18 and 90 years old and lived in about two dozen US regions. Donors were grouped by their self-reported clinical history. Each recovered donor of Cohort 3 presented with two negative PCRs, clearance, or symptom resolution. This TCR came from a woman aged 45-65 years who had recovered from COVID-19. Sequencing input: PBMCs or T cells enriched from blood (not recorded which). The chain carries TRBV3-1 (or the pseudogene TRBV3-2) and TRBJ2-7; 7 bases are shared with TRBD1. The CDR3 DNA sequence: TGTGCCAGCAGCCACCGAGGGGGCCCGGAGCAGTACTTC. It codes for CASSHRGGPEQYF.